In this sample, the clone carrying this T cell receptor beta chain turned up a few times. Its antigen is currently unknown. Per the germline V gene, CDR1 is MNHEY and CDR2 is SVGAGI. There are 11 residues in the CDR3. The data were taken from a study of blood T cells in healthy people across ages. For every donor, a draw yielded roughly 10 milliliters of peripheral blood. Next came a second PCR, run for about 6 to 11 cycles, which used a sample-barcoded 5' primer along with a J-beta primer mix. TCRdb redid the calling of the 5' RACE reads with MiXCR, one entry per CDR3 protein. The table includes about 800,000 distinct CDR3 sequences, just under 25% detected once. Study-wide results and limits: TCR beta diversity per million T cells fell roughly linearly with age.

This sample also belongs to another study, concerning T cells of mothers and their children.

Sequencing was carried out using blood. The source is a boy between 10 and 17 years old in good health. The chain combines TRBV6-5 with TRBJ2-5; a possible D gene is TRBD1 (6 bases). Gene TRBJ2-7 matches the end of the DNA better, so the J call may be wrong. The CDR3 sequence is CASQDSYEQYF. DNA for the CDR3: TGTGCCAGCCAGGACAGCTACGAGCAGTACTTC.